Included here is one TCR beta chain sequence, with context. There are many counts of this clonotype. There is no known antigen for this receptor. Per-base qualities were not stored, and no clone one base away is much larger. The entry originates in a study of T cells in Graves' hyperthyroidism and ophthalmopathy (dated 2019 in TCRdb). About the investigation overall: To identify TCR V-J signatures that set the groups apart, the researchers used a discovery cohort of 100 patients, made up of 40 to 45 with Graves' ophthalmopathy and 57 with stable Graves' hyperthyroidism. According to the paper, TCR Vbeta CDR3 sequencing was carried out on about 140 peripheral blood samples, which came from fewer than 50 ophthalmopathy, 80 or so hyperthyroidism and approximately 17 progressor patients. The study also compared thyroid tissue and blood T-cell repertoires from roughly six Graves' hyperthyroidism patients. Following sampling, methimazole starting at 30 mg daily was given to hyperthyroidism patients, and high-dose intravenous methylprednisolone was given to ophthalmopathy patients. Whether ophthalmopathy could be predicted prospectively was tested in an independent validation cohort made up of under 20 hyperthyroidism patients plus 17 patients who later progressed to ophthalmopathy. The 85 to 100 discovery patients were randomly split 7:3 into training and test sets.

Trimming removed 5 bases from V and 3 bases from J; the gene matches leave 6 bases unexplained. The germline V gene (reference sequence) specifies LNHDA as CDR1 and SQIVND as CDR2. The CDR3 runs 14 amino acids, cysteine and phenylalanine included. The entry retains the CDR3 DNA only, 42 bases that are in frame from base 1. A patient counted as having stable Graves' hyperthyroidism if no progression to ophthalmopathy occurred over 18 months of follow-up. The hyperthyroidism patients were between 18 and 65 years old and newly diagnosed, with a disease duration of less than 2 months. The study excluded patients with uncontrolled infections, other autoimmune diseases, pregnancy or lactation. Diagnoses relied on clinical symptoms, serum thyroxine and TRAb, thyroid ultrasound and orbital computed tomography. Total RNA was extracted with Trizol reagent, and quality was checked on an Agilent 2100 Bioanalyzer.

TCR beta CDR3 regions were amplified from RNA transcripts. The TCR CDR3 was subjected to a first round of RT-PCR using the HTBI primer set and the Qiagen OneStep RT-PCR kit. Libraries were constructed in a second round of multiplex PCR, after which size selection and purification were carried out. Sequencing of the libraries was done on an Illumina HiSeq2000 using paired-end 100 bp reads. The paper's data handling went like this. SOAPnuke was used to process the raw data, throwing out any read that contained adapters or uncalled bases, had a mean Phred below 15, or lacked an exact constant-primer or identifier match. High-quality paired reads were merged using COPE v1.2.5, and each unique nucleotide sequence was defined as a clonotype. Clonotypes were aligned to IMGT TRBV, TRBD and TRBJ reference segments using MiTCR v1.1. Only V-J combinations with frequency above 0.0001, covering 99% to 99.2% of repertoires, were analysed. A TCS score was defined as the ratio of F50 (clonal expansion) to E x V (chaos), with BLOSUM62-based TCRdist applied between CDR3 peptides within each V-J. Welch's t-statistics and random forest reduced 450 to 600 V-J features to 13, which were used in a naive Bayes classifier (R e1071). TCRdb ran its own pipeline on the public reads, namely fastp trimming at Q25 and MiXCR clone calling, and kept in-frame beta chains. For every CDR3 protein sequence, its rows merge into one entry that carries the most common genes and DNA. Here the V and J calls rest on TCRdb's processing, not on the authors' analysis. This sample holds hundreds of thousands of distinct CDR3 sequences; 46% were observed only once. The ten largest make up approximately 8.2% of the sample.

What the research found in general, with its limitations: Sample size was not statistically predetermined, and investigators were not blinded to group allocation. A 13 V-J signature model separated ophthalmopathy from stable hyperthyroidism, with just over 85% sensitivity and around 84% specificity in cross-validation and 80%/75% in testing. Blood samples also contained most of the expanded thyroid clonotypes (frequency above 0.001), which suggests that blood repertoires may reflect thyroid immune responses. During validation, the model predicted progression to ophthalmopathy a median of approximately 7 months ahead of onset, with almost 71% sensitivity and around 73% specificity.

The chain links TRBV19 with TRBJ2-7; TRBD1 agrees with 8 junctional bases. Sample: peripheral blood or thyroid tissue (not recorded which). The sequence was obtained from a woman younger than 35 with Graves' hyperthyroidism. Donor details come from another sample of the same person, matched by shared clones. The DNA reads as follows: TGTGCCAGTAGTCGAGGACAGGGAGGCTACGAGCAGTACTTC. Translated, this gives CASSRGQGGYEQYF.